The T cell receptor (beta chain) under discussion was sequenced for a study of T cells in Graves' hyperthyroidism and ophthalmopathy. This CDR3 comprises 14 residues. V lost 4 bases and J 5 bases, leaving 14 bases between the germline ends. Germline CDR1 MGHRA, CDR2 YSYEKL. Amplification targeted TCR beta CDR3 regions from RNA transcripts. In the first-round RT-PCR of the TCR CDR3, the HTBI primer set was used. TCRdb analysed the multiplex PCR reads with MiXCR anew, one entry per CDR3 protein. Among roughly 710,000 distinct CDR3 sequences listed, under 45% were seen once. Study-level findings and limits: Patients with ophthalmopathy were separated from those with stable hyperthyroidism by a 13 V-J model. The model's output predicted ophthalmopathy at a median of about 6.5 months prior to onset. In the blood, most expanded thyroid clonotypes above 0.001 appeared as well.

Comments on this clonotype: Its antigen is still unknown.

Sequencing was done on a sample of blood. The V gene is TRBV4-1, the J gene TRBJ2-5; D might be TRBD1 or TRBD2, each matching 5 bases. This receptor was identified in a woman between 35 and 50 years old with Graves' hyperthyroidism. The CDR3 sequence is CASSLTPGPETQYF. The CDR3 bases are TGCGCCAGCAGCCTCACTCCGGGGCCCGAGACCCAGTACTTC.